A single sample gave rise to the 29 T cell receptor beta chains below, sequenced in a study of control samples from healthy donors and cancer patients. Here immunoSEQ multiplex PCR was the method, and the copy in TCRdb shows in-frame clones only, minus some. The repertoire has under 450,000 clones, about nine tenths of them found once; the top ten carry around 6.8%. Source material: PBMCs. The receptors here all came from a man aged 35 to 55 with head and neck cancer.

The CDR3 here is CASSRTAEYNEQFF. The DNA of the CDR3 is TGTGCCAGCAGCCGGACAGCCGAATACAATGAGCAGTTCTTC. The V and J genes are TRBV5-6 and TRBJ2-1; D might be TRBD1 (6 bases). The ends were cut back, 4 bases at V and 4 bases at J, with 12 bases in the middle. In germline, CDR1 is SGHDT, CDR2 YYEEEE. The CDR3 is 14 residues long.

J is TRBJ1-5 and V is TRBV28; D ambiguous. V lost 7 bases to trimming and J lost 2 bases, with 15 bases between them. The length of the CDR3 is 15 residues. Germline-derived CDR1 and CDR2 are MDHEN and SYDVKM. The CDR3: CASTRGWVRNQPQHF. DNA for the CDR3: TGTGCCAGCACACGAGGCTGGGTTCGCAATCAGCCCCAGCATTTT.

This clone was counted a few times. The CDR3 coding sequence is TGCGCCAGCAGCCCGACGGTGGGGGGCACATATGGCTACACCTTC. It codes for CASSPTVGGTYGYTF. The V call is TRBV5-1, the J call TRBJ1-2; a possible D gene is TRBD1 (6 bases). CDR1 is SGHRS, CDR2 YFSETQ, per germline. This CDR3 is built from 15 residues. V shed 4 bases and J shed 5 bases, with 18 bases lying between them.

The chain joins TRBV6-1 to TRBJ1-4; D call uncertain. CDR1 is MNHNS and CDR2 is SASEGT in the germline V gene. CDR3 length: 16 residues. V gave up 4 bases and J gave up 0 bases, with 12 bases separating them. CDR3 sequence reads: CASSVSPGATNEKLFF. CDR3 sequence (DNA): TGTGCCAGCAGTGTCTCACCGGGAGCAACTAATGAAAAACTGTTTTTT.

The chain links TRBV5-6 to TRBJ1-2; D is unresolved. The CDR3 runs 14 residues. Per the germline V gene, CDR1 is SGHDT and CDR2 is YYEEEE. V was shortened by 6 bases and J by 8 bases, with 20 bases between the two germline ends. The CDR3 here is CASTPFRDLRGYTF. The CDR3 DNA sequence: TGTGCCAGCACCCCGTTCCGGGATCTCCGCGGCTACACCTTC.

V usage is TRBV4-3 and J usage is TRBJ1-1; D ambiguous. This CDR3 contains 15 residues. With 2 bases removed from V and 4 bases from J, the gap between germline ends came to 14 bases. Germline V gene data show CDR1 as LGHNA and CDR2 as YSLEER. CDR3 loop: CASSQNPGIGTEAFF. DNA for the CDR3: TGCGCCAGCAGCCAAAATCCGGGTATCGGCACTGAAGCTTTCTTT.

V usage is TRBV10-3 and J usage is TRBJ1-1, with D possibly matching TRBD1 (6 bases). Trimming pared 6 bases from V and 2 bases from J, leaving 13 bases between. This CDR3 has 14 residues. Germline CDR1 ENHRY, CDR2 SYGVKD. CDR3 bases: TGTGCCATCAGATACAGGGACGCCAACACTGAAGCTTTCTTT. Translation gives CAIRYRDANTEAFF.

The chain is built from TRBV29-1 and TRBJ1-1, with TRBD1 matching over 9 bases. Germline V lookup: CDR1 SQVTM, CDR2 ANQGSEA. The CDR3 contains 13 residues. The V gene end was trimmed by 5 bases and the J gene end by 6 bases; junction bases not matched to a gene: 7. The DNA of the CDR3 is TGCAGCGTTAAAACAGGGGGCTACGCTGAAGCTTTCTTT. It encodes CSVKTGGYAEAFF.

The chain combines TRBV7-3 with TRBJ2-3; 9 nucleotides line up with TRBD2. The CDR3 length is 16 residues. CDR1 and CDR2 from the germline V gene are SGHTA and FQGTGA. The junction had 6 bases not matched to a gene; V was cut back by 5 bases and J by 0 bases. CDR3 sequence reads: CASSRYSGRSTDTQYF. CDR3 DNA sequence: TGTGCCAGCAGCCGATATAGCGGGAGAAGCACAGATACGCAGTATTTT.

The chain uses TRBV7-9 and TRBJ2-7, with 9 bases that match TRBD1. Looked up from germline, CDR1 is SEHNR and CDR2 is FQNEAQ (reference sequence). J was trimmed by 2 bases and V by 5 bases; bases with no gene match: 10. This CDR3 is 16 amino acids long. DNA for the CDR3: TGTGCCAGCAGCCCCCGTGACGGGGACAGGGCCTACGAGCAGTACTTC. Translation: CASSPRDGDRAYEQYF.

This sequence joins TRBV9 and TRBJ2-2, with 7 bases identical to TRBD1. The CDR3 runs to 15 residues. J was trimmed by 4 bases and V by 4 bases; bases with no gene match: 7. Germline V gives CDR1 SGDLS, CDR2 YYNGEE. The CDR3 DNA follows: TGTGCCAGCAGCCCGAGGACAGGTACCACCGGGGAGCTGTTTTTT. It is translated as CASSPRTGTTGELFF.

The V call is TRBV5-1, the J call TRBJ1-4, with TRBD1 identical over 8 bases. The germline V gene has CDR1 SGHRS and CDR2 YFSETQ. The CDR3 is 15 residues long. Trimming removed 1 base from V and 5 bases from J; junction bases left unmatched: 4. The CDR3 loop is CASSLKGDRNEKLFF. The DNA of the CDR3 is TGCGCCAGCAGCTTGAAGGGGGACAGGAATGAAAAACTGTTTTTT.

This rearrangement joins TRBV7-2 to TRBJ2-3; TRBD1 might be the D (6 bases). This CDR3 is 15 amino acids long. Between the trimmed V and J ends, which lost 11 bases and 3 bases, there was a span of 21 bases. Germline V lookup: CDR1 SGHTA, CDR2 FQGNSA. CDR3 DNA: TGTGCCTCCGCCGGACAGAACAACCCTACAGATACGCAGTATTTT. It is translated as CASAGQNNPTDTQYF.

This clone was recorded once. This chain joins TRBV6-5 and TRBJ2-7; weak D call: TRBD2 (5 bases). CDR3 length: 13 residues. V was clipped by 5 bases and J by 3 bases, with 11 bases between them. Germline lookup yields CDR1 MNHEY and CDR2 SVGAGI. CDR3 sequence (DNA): TGTGCCAGCAGTCCCGGGGAAGACTACGAGCAGTACTTC. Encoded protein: CASSPGEDYEQYF.

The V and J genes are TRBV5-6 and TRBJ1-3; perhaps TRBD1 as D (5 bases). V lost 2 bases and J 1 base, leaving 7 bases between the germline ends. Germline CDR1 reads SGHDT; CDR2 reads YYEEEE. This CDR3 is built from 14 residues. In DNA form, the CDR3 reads TGTGCCAGCAGCTTAGGGGTTTCTGGAAACACCATATATTTT. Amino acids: CASSLGVSGNTIYF. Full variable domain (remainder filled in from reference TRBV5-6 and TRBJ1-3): DAGVTQSPTHLIKTRGQQVTLRCSPKSGHDTVSWYQQALGQGPQFIFQYYEEEERQRGNFPDRFSGHQFPNYSSELNVNALLLGDSALYLCASSLGVSGNTIYFGEGSWLTVV.

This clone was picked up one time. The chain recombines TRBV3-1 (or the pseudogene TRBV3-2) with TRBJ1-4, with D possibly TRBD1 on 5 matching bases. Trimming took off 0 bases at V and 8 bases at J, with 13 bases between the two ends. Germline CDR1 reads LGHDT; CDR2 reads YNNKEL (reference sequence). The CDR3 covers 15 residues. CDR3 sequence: CASSQDAGPGEKLFF. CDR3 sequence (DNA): TGTGCCAGCAGCCAAGATGCGGGGCCCGGGGAAAAACTGTTTTTT.

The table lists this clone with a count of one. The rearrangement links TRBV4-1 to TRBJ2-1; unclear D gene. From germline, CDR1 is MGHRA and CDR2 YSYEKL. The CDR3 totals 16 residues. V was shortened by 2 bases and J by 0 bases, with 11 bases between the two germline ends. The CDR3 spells CASSQPRWGSYNEQFF. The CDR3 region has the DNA TGCGCCAGCAGCCAACCCAGGTGGGGCTCCTACAATGAGCAGTTCTTC.

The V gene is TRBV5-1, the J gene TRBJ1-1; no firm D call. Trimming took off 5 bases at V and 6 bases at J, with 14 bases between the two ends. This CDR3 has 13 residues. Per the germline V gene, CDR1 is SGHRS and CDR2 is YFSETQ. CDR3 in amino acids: CASSFPGSPEAFF. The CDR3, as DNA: TGCGCCAGCAGTTTTCCCGGGTCCCCTGAAGCTTTCTTT. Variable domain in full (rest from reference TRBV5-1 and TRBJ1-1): KAGVTQTPRYLIKTRGQQVTLSCSPISGHRSVSWYQQTPGQGLQFLFEYFSETQRNKGNFPGRFSGRQFSNSRSEMNVSTLELGDSALYLCASSFPGSPEAFFGQGTRLTVV.

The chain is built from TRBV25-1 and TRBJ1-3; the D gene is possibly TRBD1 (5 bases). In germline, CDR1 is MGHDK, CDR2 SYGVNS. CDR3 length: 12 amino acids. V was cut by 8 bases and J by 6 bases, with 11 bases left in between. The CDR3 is CASVGRANTIYF. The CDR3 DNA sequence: TGTGCCAGCGTGGGACGTGCAAACACCATATATTTT. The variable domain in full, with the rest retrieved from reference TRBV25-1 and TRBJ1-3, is EADIYQTPRYLVIGTGKKITLECSQTMGHDKMYWYQQDPGMELHLIHYSYGVNSTEKGDLSSESTVSRIRTEHFPLTLESARPSHTSQYLCASVGRANTIYFGEGSWLTVV.

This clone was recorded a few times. CDR3: CASRHPQGNEKLFF. CDR3 DNA sequence: TGTGCCAGCAGACACCCTCAGGGAAATGAAAAACTGTTTTTT. The chain recombines TRBV6-5 with TRBJ1-4, with TRBD1 as a possible D gene (5 bases). The CDR3 is 14 residues long. Germline CDR1 reads MNHEY; CDR2 reads SVGAGI. V gave up 6 bases and J gave up 5 bases, with 13 bases separating them.

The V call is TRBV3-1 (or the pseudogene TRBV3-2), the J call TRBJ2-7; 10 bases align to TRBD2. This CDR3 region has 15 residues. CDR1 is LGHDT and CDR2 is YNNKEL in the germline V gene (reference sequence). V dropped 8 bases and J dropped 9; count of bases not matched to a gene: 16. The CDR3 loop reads CASSQGASGSTWQYF. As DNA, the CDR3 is TGTGCCAGCTCCCAGGGGGCTAGCGGGAGTACGTGGCAGTACTTC.

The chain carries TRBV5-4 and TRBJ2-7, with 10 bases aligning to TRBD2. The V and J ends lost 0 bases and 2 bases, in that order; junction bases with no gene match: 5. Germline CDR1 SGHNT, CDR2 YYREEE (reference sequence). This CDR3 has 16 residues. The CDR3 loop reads CASSLGPSGGPYEQYF. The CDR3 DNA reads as TGTGCCAGCAGCTTGGGGCCTAGCGGGGGTCCCTACGAGCAGTACTTC. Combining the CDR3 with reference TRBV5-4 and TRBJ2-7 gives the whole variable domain ETGVTQSPTHLIKTRGQQVTLRCSSQSGHNTVSWYQQALGQGPQFIFQYYREEENGRGNFPPRFSGLQFPNYSSELNVNALELDDSALYLCASSLGPSGGPYEQYFGPGTRLTVT.

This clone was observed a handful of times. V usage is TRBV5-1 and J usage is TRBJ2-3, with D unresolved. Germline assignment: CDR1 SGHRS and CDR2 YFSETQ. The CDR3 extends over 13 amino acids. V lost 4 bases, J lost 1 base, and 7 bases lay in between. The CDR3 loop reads CASSLPGTDTQYF. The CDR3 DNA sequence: TGCGCCAGCAGCCTGCCGGGCACAGATACGCAGTATTTT.

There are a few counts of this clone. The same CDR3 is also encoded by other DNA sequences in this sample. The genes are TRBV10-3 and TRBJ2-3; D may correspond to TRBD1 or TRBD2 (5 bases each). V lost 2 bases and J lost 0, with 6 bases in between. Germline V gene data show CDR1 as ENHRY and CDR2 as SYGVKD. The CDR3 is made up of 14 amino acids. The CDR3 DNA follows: TGTGCCATCAGTGAGCGGGACAGCACAGATACGCAGTATTTT. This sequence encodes CAISERDSTDTQYF.

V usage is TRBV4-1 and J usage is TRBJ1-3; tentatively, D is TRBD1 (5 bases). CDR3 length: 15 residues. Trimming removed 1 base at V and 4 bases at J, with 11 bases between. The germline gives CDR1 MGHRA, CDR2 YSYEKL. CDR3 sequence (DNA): TGCGCCAGCAGCCAAGTAGGGGCAGGGGGAAACACCATATATTTT. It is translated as CASSQVGAGGNTIYF.

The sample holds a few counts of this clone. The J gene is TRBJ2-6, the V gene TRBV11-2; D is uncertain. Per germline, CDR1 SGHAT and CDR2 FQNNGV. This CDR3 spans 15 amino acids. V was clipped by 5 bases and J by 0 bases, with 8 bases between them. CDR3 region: CASSHGYSGANVLTF. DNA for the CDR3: TGTGCCAGCAGCCACGGATACTCTGGGGCCAACGTCCTGACTTTC. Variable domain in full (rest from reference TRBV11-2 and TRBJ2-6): EAGVAQSPRYKIIEKRQSVAFWCNPISGHATLYWYQQILGQGPKLLIQFQNNGVVDDSQLPKDRFSAERLKGVDSTLKIQPAKLEDSAVYLCASSHGYSGANVLTFGAGSRLTVL.

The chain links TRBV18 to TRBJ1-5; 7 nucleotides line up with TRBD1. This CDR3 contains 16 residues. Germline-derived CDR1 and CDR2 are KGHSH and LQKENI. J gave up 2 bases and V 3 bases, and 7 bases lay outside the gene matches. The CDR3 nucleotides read TGTGCCAGCTCACCCTCCCAGGGGGGTGGCAATCAGCCCCAGCATTTT. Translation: CASSPSQGGGNQPQHF.

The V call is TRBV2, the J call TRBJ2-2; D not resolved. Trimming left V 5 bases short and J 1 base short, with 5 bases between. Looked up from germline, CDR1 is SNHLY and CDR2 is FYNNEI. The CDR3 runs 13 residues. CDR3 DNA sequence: TGTGCCAGCAGTTCCCGGAACACCGGGGAGCTGTTTTTT. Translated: CASSSRNTGELFF.

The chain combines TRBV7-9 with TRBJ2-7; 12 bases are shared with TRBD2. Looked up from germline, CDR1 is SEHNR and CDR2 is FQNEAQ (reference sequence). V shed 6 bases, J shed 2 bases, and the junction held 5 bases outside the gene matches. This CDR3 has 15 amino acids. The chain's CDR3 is CASSGRTSGTYEQYF. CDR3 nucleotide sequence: TGTGCCAGCAGTGGCAGGACTAGCGGGACCTACGAGCAGTACTTC.